This section outlines one TCR beta chain sequence together with its context. These data belong to a study of cytomegalovirus exposure and HLA in healthy donors. The V end lost 4 bases, the J end lost 6 bases, and 11 bases lay between the germline ends. The CDR3 is 13 amino acids. Germline lookup yields CDR1 SGHRS and CDR2 YFSETQ. Researchers ran the PCR with 60 Vbeta and 13 Jbeta primers. Some clones are missing from TCRdb's copy, which holds only in-frame ones; the method was immunoSEQ multiplex PCR. The table has 90,000 to 120,000 clones, about 9.5% seen once; the top ten hold more than 5%. The sequenced sample was PBMCs. The chain links TRBV5-1 to TRBJ1-5; maybe TRBD1 (5 bases). This sequence originates from a middle-aged man in good health and CMV-seropositive. CDR3 nucleotide sequence: TGCGCCAGCAGCCTCGCAGGGTCTCAGCCCCAGCATTTT. It encodes CASSLAGSQPQHF.